This TCR beta chain came from a study of blood T cell repertoires in COVID-19. Measured with immunoSEQ multiplex PCR; TCRdb has only the in-frame clones, and not every one. The sample has around 170,000 clones, around nine tenths seen once. Seattle researchers signed up patients amid active infection and tracked them longitudinally. CDR3 length equals 16 residues. Germline V gives CDR1 MNHEY, CDR2 SVGAGI. With 0 bases clipped from V and 4 bases from J, the junction kept 4 bases outside the gene matches. The chain combines TRBV6-5 with TRBJ1-5; 9 bases agree with TRBD1. The clonotype originates from a man in his fifties or sixties with COVID-19, enrolled during active disease. Sequencing was carried out using peripheral blood. CDR3 DNA: TGTGCCAGCAGTTACTCCAGACAGGGGGAAAATCAGCCCCAGCATTTT. This translates into CASSYSRQGENQPQHF.